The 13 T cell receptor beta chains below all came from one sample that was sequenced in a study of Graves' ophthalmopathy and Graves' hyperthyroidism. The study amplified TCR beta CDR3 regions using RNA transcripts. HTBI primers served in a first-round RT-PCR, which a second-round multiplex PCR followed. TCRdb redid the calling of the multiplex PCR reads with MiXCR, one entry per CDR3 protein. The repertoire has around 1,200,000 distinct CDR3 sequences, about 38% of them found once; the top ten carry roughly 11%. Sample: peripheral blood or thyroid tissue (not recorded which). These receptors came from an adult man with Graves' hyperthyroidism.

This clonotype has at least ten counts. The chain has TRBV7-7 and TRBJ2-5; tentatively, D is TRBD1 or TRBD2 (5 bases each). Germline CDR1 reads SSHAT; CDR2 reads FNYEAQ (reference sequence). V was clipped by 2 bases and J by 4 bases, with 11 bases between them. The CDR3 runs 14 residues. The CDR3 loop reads CASSLSSGRETQYF. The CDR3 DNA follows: TGTGCCAGCAGCTTAAGTTCGGGGCGAGAGACCCAGTACTTC.

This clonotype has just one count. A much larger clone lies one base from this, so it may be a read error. The CDR3 loop reads CASSPRGDRGGETF. CDR3 nucleotides: TGTGCCAGCAGCCCCAGGGGGGACAGGGGAGGGGAGACCTTC. This chain connects TRBV7-2 to TRBJ1-2, with 10 bases fitting TRBD1. CDR1 SGHTA and CDR2 FQGNSA come from the germline V gene. This CDR3 contains 14 residues. Trimming took 5 bases from V and 14 from J; bases not matched to a gene: 14.

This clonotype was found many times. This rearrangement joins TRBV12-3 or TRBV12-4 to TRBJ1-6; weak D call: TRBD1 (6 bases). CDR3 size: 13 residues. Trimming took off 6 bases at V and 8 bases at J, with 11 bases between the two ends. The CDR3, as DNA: TGTGCCAGCAGGCAAGGGGGGGATTCACCCCTCCACTTT. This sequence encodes CASRQGGDSPLHF.

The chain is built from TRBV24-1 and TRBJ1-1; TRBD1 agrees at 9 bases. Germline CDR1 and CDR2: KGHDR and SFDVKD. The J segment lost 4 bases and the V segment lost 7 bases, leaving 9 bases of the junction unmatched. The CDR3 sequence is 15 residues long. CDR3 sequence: CATSFGQGRFTEAFF. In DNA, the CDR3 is TGTGCCACCAGCTTCGGACAGGGGAGGTTCACTGAAGCTTTCTTT.

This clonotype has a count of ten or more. DNA for the CDR3: TGCAGCGTTGAAGCCCAGGGGGTGCGAGAGACCCAGTACTTC. Its protein is CSVEAQGVRETQYF. The chain joins TRBV29-1 to TRBJ2-5; TRBD1 aligns across 7 bases. The CDR3 is made up of 14 amino acids. The germline gives CDR1 SQVTM, CDR2 ANQGSEA. V shed 1 base, J shed 4 bases, and the junction held 6 bases outside the gene matches.

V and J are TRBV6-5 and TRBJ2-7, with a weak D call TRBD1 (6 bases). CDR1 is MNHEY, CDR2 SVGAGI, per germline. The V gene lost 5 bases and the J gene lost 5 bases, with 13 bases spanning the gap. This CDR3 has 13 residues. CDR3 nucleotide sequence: TGTGCCAGCAGTGACGACAGGAGTAACGAGCAGTACTTC. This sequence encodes CASSDDRSNEQYF.

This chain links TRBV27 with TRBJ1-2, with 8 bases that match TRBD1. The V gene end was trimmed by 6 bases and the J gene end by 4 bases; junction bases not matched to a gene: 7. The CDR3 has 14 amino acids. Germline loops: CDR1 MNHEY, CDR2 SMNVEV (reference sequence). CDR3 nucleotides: TGTGCCAGCAGACCCAGGGGGCTTGGCTATGGCTACACCTTC. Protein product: CASRPRGLGYGYTF.

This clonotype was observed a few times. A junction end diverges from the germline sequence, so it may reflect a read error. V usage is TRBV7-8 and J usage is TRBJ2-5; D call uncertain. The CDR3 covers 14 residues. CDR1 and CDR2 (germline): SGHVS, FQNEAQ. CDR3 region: CASSQDRVWETQYF. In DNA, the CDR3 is TGCGCCAGCAGCCAAGATAGAGTTTGGGAGACCCAGTACTTC.

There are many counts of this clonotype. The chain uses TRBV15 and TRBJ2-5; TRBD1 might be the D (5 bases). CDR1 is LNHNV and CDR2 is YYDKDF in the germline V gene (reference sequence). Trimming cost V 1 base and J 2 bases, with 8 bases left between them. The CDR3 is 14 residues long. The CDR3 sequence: CATSRAPGQETQYF. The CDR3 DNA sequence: TGTGCCACCAGCAGAGCCCCAGGGCAAGAGACCCAGTACTTC.

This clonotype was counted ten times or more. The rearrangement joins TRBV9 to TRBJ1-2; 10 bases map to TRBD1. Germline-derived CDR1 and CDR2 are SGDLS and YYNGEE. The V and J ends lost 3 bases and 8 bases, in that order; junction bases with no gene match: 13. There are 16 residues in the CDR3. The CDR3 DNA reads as TGTGCCAGCAGCGATGGGACAGGGGCGCTTCCCTGGGGCTACACCTTC. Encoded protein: CASSDGTGALPWGYTF.

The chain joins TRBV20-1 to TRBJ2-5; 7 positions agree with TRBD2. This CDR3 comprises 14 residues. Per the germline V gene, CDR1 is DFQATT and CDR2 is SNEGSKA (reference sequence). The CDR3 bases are TGCAGCGCGCAATGGGCGGGAGTGTTTGAGACCCAGTACTTC. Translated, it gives CSAQWAGVFETQYF.

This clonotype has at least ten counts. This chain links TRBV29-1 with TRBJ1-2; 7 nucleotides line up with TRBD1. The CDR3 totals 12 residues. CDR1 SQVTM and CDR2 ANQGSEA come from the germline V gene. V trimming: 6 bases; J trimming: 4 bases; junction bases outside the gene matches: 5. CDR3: CSVGQVAYGYTF. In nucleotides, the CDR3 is TGCAGCGTCGGACAGGTGGCCTATGGCTACACCTTC.

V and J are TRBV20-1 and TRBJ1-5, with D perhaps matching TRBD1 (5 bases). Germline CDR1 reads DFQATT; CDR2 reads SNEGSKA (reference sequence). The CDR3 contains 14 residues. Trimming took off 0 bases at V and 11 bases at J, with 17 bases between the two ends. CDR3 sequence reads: CSARDQGSQETQHF. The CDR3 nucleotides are TGCAGTGCTAGAGATCAGGGCAGCCAAGAGACCCAGCATTTT.